These 27 T cell receptor beta chains were all obtained from the same sample, sequenced in a study of T cell repertoires in cytomegalovirus infection (dated by TCRdb to the late 2010s). The instrument given in TCRdb is Illumina HiSeq 1500. TCRdb reran the public reads through fastp at Q25 and MiXCR, keeping productive beta chains. Records with the same CDR3 protein are collapsed into one entry carrying the most frequent genes and DNA. The sample table lists 180,000 or so distinct CDR3 sequences, about 18% of them with a count of one. The ten largest clones capture 20% to 25% of the sample. Sequenced input: CD8+ T cells from PBMCs. These receptors were taken from a human donor in good health (CMV status not recorded). Some clones in this sample may be carry-over from other donors' samples.

V and J are TRBV2 and TRBJ2-5; 9 bases are shared with TRBD2. V lost 5 bases to trimming and J lost 4 bases; unmatched junction nucleotides: 14. CDR3 length equals 17 residues. CDR1 and CDR2 (germline): SNHLY, FYNNEI. The CDR3 bases are TGTGCCAGCAGTCCCCTCCAGGGGCGGGGGGGAGGAGAGACCCAGTACTTC. Translating it yields CASSPLQGRGGGETQYF.

As concerns this clonotype: A much larger clone differs by one base, so this may be a read error. The CDR3 region has the DNA TGTGCCAGCAGCTTGGACAGCGACAATGAGCAGTTCTTC. This gives the protein CASSLDSDNEQFF. The gene calls are TRBV5-5 and TRBJ2-1; D unresolved. Germline values: CDR1 SGHKS, CDR2 YYEKEE (reference sequence). V dropped 0 bases and J dropped 5 bases, with 6 bases sitting between them. This CDR3 is built from 13 residues.

This clonotype was observed a few times. This sequence joins TRBV29-1 and TRBJ2-4; 7 positions match TRBD1. CDR3 length equals 14 residues. V was pared by 3 bases and J by 0 bases, with 2 bases of the junction left unmatched. Germline CDR1 reads SQVTM; CDR2 reads ANQGSEA. The CDR3 DNA follows: TGCAGCGTTGATACAGGGGAAGCCAAAAACATTCAGTACTTC. Residues: CSVDTGEAKNIQYF.

The chain links TRBV12-3 or TRBV12-4 to TRBJ2-7; 7 nucleotides agree with TRBD1. J was trimmed by 0 bases and V by 8 bases; bases with no gene match: 7. CDR3 length: 14 residues. This chain's CDR3 is CASATGVFSYEQYF. As DNA, the CDR3 is TGTGCCAGCGCCACAGGGGTATTCTCCTACGAGCAGTACTTC.

This clonotype was counted only a few times. At one end, the junction sequence differs from germline, possibly due to a read error. This chain uses TRBV6-2 or TRBV6-3 with TRBJ2-3; D is undetermined. Germline-derived CDR1 and CDR2 are MNHEY and SVGEGT. The CDR3 loop spans 13 amino acids. The CDR3, as DNA: TGTTCCAGCAGTGCCCGACTTCCAGATACGCAGTATTTT. Its translation: CSSSARLPDTQYF.

The J gene is TRBJ2-1, the V gene TRBV2, with 8 bases lining up with TRBD2. Germline assignment: CDR1 SNHLY and CDR2 FYNNEI. Germline trimming cut 1 base from V and 10 bases from J; bases unmatched to any gene: 6. There are 14 residues in the CDR3. The chain's CDR3 is CASSEGRGGEEQFF. The CDR3 nucleotides are TGTGCCAGCAGTGAAGGCCGGGGGGGAGAGGAGCAGTTCTTC.

This clonotype showed up just a few times. The chain has TRBV7-9 and TRBJ1-1, with TRBD1 as a possible D gene (5 bases). CDR3 length: 15 residues. Between the trimmed V and J ends, which lost 0 bases and 0 bases, there was a span of 8 bases. Per the germline V gene, CDR1 is SEHNR and CDR2 is FQNEAQ (reference sequence). The CDR3 sequence: CASSLAQAMNTEAFF. CDR3 DNA: TGTGCCAGCAGCTTAGCACAGGCCATGAACACTGAAGCTTTCTTT.

In its sample, this clonotype was seen a few times. The CDR3 nucleotides read TGTGCCAGCAGCCCGGCTGGGGGGGCATGGGATGGCTACACCTTC. This sequence encodes CASSPAGGAWDGYTF. J is TRBJ1-2 and V is TRBV7-8; a possible D gene is TRBD1 (6 bases). Germline V CDR1 and CDR2: SGHVS, FQNEAQ. This CDR3 contains 15 residues. The ends were cut back, 5 bases at V and 6 bases at J, with 19 bases in the middle.

This clonotype was recorded at least ten times. The chain uses TRBV7-8 and TRBJ2-7; D remains ambiguous. V was cut by 0 bases and J by 3 bases, with 6 bases left in between. The length of the CDR3 is 13 residues. Germline V gives CDR1 SGHVS, CDR2 FQNEAQ. The CDR3 DNA reads TGTGCCAGCAGCTTAGCGAAGGTCTACGAGCAGTACTTC. Its translation: CASSLAKVYEQYF.

This chain connects TRBV7-2 to TRBJ2-2, with 12 nucleotides matching TRBD2. The CDR3 sequence is 17 residues long. Germline CDR1 reads SGHTA; CDR2 reads FQGNSA. Losses at the gene ends were 5 bases for V and 4 bases for J; bases not matched to a gene: 8. Written as DNA, the CDR3 is TGTGCCAGCAGCCTTCTAGCGGGGGGGATCGGCACCGGGGAGCTGTTTTTT. This codes for CASSLLAGGIGTGELFF.

This clonotype has a handful of counts. V gene TRBV12-3 or TRBV12-4 combines with J gene TRBJ1-2; TRBD1 aligns across 7 bases. The ends lost 6 bases at V and 2 bases at J; junction bases unmatched: 6. CDR3 length: 14 residues. Written as DNA, the CDR3 is TGTGCCAGCAGCCAGGGGGACACCAACTATGGCTACACCTTC. It yields the protein CASSQGDTNYGYTF.

This clonotype has only a few counts. The rearrangement joins TRBV14 to TRBJ2-7; 11 bases are shared with TRBD1. Trimming took 6 bases from V and 3 from J; bases not matched to a gene: 10. The CDR3 is 16 residues long. Per germline, CDR1 SGHDN and CDR2 FVKESK. The CDR3 spells CASSHPGQGAIYEQYF. CDR3 DNA: TGTGCCAGCAGTCACCCCGGACAGGGGGCTATCTACGAGCAGTACTTC.

The rearrangement links TRBV6-2 or TRBV6-3 to TRBJ2-7; 8 nucleotides agree with TRBD1. Looked up from germline, CDR1 is MNHEY and CDR2 is SVGEGT. The V gene end was trimmed by 2 bases and the J gene end by 3 bases; junction bases not matched to a gene: 6. The CDR3 totals 15 residues. The CDR3: CASSYPPDRVYEQYF. DNA for the CDR3: TGTGCCAGCAGTTACCCGCCGGACAGGGTCTACGAGCAGTACTTC.

The chain joins TRBV10-3 to TRBJ1-1, with no clear D. The CDR3 extends over 15 amino acids. Trimming removed 0 bases from V and 1 base from J, with 9 bases in between. Germline V gene lookup returns CDR1 ENHRY and CDR2 SYGVKD. CDR3 DNA sequence: TGTGCCATCAGTGAGTCGTGGGCCGGGAACACTGAAGCTTTCTTT. This encodes CAISESWAGNTEAFF.

This clonotype was seen a handful of times. CDR3 loop: CASSLIGGRLARWGSDTQYF. For the CDR3, the DNA is TGTGCCAGCAGCTTAATAGGGGGGAGACTAGCTCGGTGGGGTTCAGATACGCAGTATTTT. V and J are TRBV7-9 and TRBJ2-3; perhaps TRBD2 as D (7 bases). Between the trimmed V and J ends, which lost 2 bases and 4 bases, there was a span of 28 bases. Germline CDR1 and CDR2: SEHNR and FQNEAQ (reference sequence). CDR3 length equals 20 residues.

V and J are TRBV19 and TRBJ2-2; D is ambiguous. Germline loops: CDR1 LNHDA, CDR2 SQIVND (reference sequence). The CDR3 totals 11 residues. Trimming removed 8 bases from V and 8 bases from J, with 9 bases in between. CDR3 in amino acids: CASGPGGELFF. The CDR3 bases are TGTGCCAGTGGACCAGGAGGGGAGCTGTTTTTT.

The J gene is TRBJ1-2, the V gene TRBV2; no clear D gene. With 5 bases removed from V and 3 bases from J, the gap between germline ends came to 10 bases. Germline V lookup: CDR1 SNHLY, CDR2 FYNNEI. The CDR3 loop spans 13 amino acids. Here the CDR3 DNA reads TGTGCCAGCAGTTCACAGCTATACTATGGCTACACCTTC. Residues: CASSSQLYYGYTF.

Regarding this clonotype: One end of the junction is discordant with germline, which a read error may explain. This chain uses TRBV28 with TRBJ1-4; D perhaps matches TRBD1 (6 bases). Germline CDR1 is MDHEN and CDR2 is SYDVKM. The CDR3 runs to 14 residues. The CDR3 DNA reads TGTGCCAGCAGACACACAGGGTCTAATGAAAAACTGCTTTTT. Encoded protein: CASRHTGSNEKLLF. The whole variable domain, filled in from reference TRBV28 and TRBJ1-4, reads DVKVTQSSRYLVKRTGEKVFLECVQDMDHENMFWYRQDPGLGLRLIYFSYDVKMKEKGDIPEGYSVSREKKERFSLILESASTNQTSMYLCASRHTGSNEKLLFGSGTQLSVL.

This sequence joins TRBV11-1 and TRBJ1-1; a possible D gene is TRBD1 (6 bases). V lost 5 bases and J 0 bases, leaving 19 bases between the germline ends. The CDR3 loop spans 17 amino acids. From germline, CDR1 is SGHAT and CDR2 FQDESV (reference sequence). Here the CDR3 DNA reads TGTGCCAGCAGCCCGCGAGGCGGGGGGGCGGTGAACACTGAAGCTTTCTTT. As protein: CASSPRGGGAVNTEAFF. Based on the CDR3 plus reference TRBV11-1 and TRBJ1-1, the full variable domain is EAEVAQSPRYKITEKSQAVAFWCDPISGHATLYWYRQILGQGPELLVQFQDESVVDDSQLPKDRFSAERLKGVDSTLKIQPAELGDSAMYLCASSPRGGGAVNTEAFFGQGTRLTVV.

This chain links TRBV28 with TRBJ2-7, with D possibly being TRBD1 (6 bases). The V and J ends lost 7 bases and 0 bases respectively, with 13 bases between them. The germline V gene encodes CDR1 MDHEN and CDR2 SYDVKM. The CDR3 extends over 14 amino acids. Here the CDR3 reads CASTYPRGSYEQYF. The CDR3, as DNA: TGTGCCAGCACATATCCCAGGGGCTCCTACGAGCAGTACTTC. Looking up the rest from reference TRBV28 and TRBJ2-7 gives the full variable domain: DVKVTQSSRYLVKRTGEKVFLECVQDMDHENMFWYRQDPGLGLRLIYFSYDVKMKEKGDIPEGYSVSREKKERFSLILESASTNQTSMYLCASTYPRGSYEQYFGPGTRLTVT.

The chain employs TRBV7-2 and TRBJ2-7, with TRBD1 identical over 7 bases. Trimming took 1 base from V and 2 from J; bases not matched to a gene: 5. This CDR3 contains 15 residues. CDR1 and CDR2 (germline): SGHTA, FQGNSA. Here the CDR3 reads CASSLVWDRTYEQYF. CDR3 DNA sequence: TGTGCCAGCAGCTTAGTCTGGGACAGAACCTACGAGCAGTACTTC.

This clonotype was recorded at least ten times. The chain joins TRBV7-8 to TRBJ1-2; D might be TRBD1 (6 bases). CDR1 and CDR2 from the germline V gene are SGHVS and FQNEAQ. This CDR3 contains 14 residues. With 2 bases removed from V and 0 bases from J, the gap between germline ends came to 7 bases. The CDR3 is CASSLQGTNYGYTF. The CDR3 DNA reads TGTGCCAGCAGCTTACAGGGGACTAACTATGGCTACACCTTC. The full variable domain, its missing parts supplied by reference TRBV7-8 and TRBJ1-2, is GAGVSQSPRYKVAKRGQDVALRCDPISGHVSLFWYQQALGQGPEFLTYFQNEAQLDKSGLPSDRFFAERPEGSVSTLKIQRTQQEDSAVYLCASSLQGTNYGYTFGSGTRLTVV.

This clonotype showed up just a few times. The chain is built from TRBV6-6 and TRBJ2-7, with D possibly being TRBD1 (6 bases). V lost 2 bases to trimming and J lost 3 bases, with 11 bases between them. Germline-derived CDR1 and CDR2 are MNHNY and SVGAGI (reference sequence). CDR3 length: 14 residues. CDR3 sequence reads: CASSYRDNGYEQYF. CDR3 DNA: TGTGCCAGCAGTTACCGGGACAACGGCTACGAGCAGTACTTC.

This chain joins TRBV3-1 and TRBJ2-3; D is tentatively TRBD1 or TRBD2 (6 bases each). CDR1 is LGHDT, CDR2 YNNKEL, per germline (reference sequence). This CDR3 has 16 residues. V lost 3 bases, J lost 4 bases, and 17 bases lay in between. This chain's CDR3 is CASSQAERGLSDTQYF. As DNA, the CDR3 is TGTGCCAGCAGCCAGGCCGAACGGGGGCTATCAGATACGCAGTATTTT.

This clonotype turned up a few times. V gene TRBV7-2 combines with J gene TRBJ1-1; no definite D call. This CDR3 comprises 17 residues. Looked up from germline, CDR1 is SGHTA and CDR2 is FQGNSA. Trimming shortened V by 0 bases and J by 1 base, and 15 bases separated the two germline ends. The CDR3 reads CASSLAAGFRRNTEAFF. In DNA, the CDR3 is TGTGCCAGCAGCTTAGCCGCGGGTTTTCGTCGGAACACTGAAGCTTTCTTT.

The V gene is TRBV7-2, the J gene TRBJ1-5; D gene unclear. The CDR3 is 13 residues long. Germline assignment: CDR1 SGHTA and CDR2 FQGNSA. V was trimmed by 4 bases and J by 2 bases, leaving 6 bases between them. The CDR3: CASSSAGNQPQHF. The CDR3 DNA reads TGTGCCAGCAGCTCCGCCGGCAATCAGCCCCAGCATTTT. The full variable domain, completed using reference TRBV7-2 and TRBJ1-5, is GAGVSQSPSNKVTEKGKDVELRCDPISGHTALYWYRQSLGQGLEFLIYFQGNSAPDKSGLPSDRFSAERTGGSVSTLTIQRTQQEDSAVYLCASSSAGNQPQHFGDGTRLSIL.

This rearrangement joins TRBV15 to TRBJ1-5; D is undetermined. V was cut by 0 bases and J by 3 bases, with 9 bases left in between. This CDR3 is built from 15 residues. The V gene's germline CDR1 is LNHNV and CDR2 YYDKDF (reference sequence). The CDR3 bases are TGTGCCACCAGCAGAGAGGCAGGCTCCAATCAGCCCCAGCATTTT. This codes for CATSREAGSNQPQHF.